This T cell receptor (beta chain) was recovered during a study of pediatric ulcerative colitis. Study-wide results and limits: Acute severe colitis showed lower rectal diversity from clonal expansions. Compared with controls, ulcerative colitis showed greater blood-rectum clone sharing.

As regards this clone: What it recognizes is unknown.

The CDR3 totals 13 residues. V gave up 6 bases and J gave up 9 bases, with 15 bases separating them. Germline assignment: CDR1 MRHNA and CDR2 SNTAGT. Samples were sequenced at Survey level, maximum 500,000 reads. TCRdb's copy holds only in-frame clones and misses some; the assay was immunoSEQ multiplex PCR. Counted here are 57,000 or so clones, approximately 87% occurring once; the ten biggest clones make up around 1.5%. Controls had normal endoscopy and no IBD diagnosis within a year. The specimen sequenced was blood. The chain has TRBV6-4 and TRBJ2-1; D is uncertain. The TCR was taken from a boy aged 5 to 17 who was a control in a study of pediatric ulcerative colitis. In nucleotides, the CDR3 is TGTGCCAGCAGAGAACTCCCGTGGGGTGAGCAGTTCTTC. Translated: CASRELPWGEQFF.